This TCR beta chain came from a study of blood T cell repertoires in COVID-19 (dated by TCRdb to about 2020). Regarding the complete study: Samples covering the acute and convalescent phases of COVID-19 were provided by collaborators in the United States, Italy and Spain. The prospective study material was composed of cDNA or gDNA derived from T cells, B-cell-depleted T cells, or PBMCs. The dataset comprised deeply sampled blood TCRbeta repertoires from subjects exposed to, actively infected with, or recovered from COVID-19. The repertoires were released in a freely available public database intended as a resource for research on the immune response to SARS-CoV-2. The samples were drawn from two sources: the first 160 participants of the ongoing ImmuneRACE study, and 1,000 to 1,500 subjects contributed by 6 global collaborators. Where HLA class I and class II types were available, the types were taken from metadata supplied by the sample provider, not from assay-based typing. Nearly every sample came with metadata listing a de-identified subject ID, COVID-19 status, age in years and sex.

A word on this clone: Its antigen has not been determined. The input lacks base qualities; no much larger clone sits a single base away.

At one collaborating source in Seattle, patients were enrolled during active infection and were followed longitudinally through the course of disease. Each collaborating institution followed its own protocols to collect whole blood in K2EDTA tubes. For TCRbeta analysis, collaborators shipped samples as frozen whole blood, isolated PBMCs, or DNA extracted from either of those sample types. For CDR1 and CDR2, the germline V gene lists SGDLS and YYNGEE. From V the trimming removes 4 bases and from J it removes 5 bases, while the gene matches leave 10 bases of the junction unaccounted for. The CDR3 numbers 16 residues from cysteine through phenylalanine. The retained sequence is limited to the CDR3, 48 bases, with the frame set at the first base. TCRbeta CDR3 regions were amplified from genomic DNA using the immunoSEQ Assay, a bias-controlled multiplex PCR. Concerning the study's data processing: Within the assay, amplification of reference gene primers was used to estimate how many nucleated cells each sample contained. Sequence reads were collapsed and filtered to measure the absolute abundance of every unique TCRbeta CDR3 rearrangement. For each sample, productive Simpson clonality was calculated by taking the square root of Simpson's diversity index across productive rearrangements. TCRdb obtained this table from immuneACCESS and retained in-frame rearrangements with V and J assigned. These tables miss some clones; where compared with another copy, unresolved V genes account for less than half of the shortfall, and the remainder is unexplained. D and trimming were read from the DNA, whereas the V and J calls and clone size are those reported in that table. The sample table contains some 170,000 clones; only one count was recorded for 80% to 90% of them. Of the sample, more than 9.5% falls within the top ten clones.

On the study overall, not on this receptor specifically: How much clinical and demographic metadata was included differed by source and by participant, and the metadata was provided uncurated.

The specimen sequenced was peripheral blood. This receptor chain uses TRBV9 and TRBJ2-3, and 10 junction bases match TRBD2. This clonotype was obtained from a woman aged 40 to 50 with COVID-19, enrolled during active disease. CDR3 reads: CASSLGLAEGLDTQYF. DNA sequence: TGTGCCAGCAGCCTTGGACTAGCGGAAGGTTTAGATACGCAGTATTTT.